The 29 T cell receptor beta chains presented below share a single source sample, sequenced in a study of early T cells in non-severe SARS-CoV-2 infection. Each CDR3 protein is one row after TCRdb ran MiXCR on the 5' RACE reads. The sample shows under 65,000 distinct CDR3 sequences, roughly an eighth of them seen only once. The sequencing here drew on whole blood, taken at baseline. These receptor sequences come from an adult who was a healthcare worker with PCR-confirmed SARS-CoV-2 infection or an uninfected control (not recorded which).

J is TRBJ2-7 and V is TRBV7-6, with unresolved D. The CDR3 sequence is 13 residues long. V dropped 0 bases and J dropped 5 bases, with 8 bases sitting between them. Per germline, CDR1 SGHVS and CDR2 FNYEAQ. CDR3 sequence reads: CASSLALAHEQYF. For the CDR3, the DNA is TGTGCCAGCAGCTTAGCCCTCGCCCACGAGCAGTACTTC.

The gene calls are TRBV10-3 and TRBJ2-1; D gene uncertain. CDR1 is ENHRY, CDR2 SYGVKD, per germline. The CDR3 length is 16 residues. Trimming cost V 3 bases and J 4 bases, with 16 bases left between them. The CDR3 DNA is TGTGCCATCAGTGAAGGGCAGGCGATCCAATACAATGAGCAGTTCTTC. Translated: CAISEGQAIQYNEQFF.

The V call is TRBV28, the J call TRBJ1-6; no clear D gene. The germline gives CDR1 MDHEN, CDR2 SYDVKM. The V end lost 5 bases, the J end lost 7 bases, and 6 bases lay between the germline ends. The CDR3 runs 12 residues. For the CDR3, the DNA is TGTGCCAGCAGTGTCGCGAATTCACCCCTCCACTTT. Translated: CASSVANSPLHF.

The chain employs TRBV20-1 and TRBJ2-7, with 8 bases lining up with TRBD2. Germline CDR1 is DFQATT and CDR2 is SNEGSKA (reference sequence). J was trimmed by 0 bases and V by 1 base; bases with no gene match: 5. The CDR3 contains 15 residues. CDR3 residues: CSARGLAGLSYEQYF. The CDR3 nucleotides read TGCAGTGCTAGAGGTCTAGCGGGCCTCTCCTACGAGCAGTACTTC.

The chain recombines TRBV4-1 with TRBJ2-1; possible D gene TRBD2, 5 bases. The CDR3 is 15 amino acids. V was shortened by 0 bases and J by 4 bases, with 10 bases between the two germline ends. Germline CDR1 is MGHRA and CDR2 is YSYEKL. The CDR3 DNA reads TGCGCCAGCAGCCAAGATCGAGGGTCGTACAATGAGCAGTTCTTC. Its protein product is CASSQDRGSYNEQFF.

This clonotype was recorded a few times. CDR3 amino acids: CASSQLGQPQHF. The CDR3 nucleotides are TGTGCCAGCAGCCAACTCGGTCAGCCCCAGCATTTT. V is TRBV3-1 and J is TRBJ1-5; D remains unclear. Germline V gene lookup returns CDR1 LGHDT and CDR2 YNNKEL (reference sequence). The CDR3 length is 12 residues. V dropped 2 bases and J dropped 6 bases, with 5 bases sitting between them.

The rearrangement uses TRBV10-3 and TRBJ1-1; 7 nucleotides agree with TRBD1. The CDR3 loop spans 13 amino acids. Germline CDR1 ENHRY, CDR2 SYGVKD. With V trimmed by 8 bases and J by 3 bases, 6 bases remained unmatched. The CDR3 region is CAIGEGGYTEAFF. In DNA, the CDR3 is TGTGCCATCGGGGAAGGGGGCTACACTGAAGCTTTCTTT.

This clonotype has a handful of counts. This chain joins TRBV5-1 and TRBJ1-3; 10 nucleotides agree with TRBD1. From germline, CDR1 is SGHRS and CDR2 YFSETQ. The ends lost 3 bases at V and 0 bases at J; junction bases unmatched: 18. The CDR3 extends over 21 amino acids. CDR3 DNA: TGCGCCAGCAGCTCTCTATTTCCGGGACAGGGGACTAAGATCTCTGGAAACACCATATATTTT. It translates to CASSSLFPGQGTKISGNTIYF.

The sample holds a few counts of this clonotype. This sequence joins TRBV18 and TRBJ2-7; perhaps TRBD1 as D (6 bases). The germline CDR1 and CDR2 sequences are KGHSH and LQKENI. V lost 2 bases to trimming and J lost 5 bases, with 13 bases between them. This CDR3 is 14 amino acids long. The CDR3 sequence: CASSPSTGIDEQYF. The DNA of the CDR3 is TGTGCCAGCTCACCATCCACAGGGATCGACGAGCAGTACTTC.

The table lists this clonotype with many counts. The DNA for the CDR3 is TGTGCCACCAGCAGAGATCCCCGGACAGATGGCTACACCTTC. Encoded protein: CATSRDPRTDGYTF. The V call is TRBV15, the J call TRBJ1-2; weak D call: TRBD1 (6 bases). The CDR3 is made up of 14 amino acids. Trimming shortened V by 0 bases and J by 6 bases, and 11 bases separated the two germline ends. Germline CDR1 is LNHNV and CDR2 is YYDKDF (reference sequence).

This chain connects TRBV7-3 to TRBJ2-2; TRBD1 aligns across 11 bases. Germline CDR1 reads SGHTA; CDR2 reads FQGTGA. CDR3 length: 17 amino acids. V gave up 4 bases and J gave up 4 bases; unmatched junction bases: 8. CDR3: CASSSGTGGKSTGELFF. The CDR3 nucleotides are TGTGCCAGCAGCTCTGGGACAGGGGGGAAGAGCACCGGGGAGCTGTTTTTT.

For this clonotype: A read error is possible here, since a much larger clone lies one base away. J is TRBJ2-7 and V is TRBV9; 8 bases line up with TRBD2. Germline V gene data show CDR1 as SGDLS and CDR2 as YYNGEE. V lost 0 bases and J lost 3; bases outside the gene matches: 5. The CDR3 is 15 residues long. The CDR3 coding sequence is TGTGCCAGCAGCGTAGGTGGTAGCGGGAACTACGAGCAGTACTTC. It translates to CASSVGGSGNYEQYF.

The chain combines TRBV12-3 or TRBV12-4 with TRBJ1-5; the D is unclear. V was cut by 6 bases and J by 5 bases, with 11 bases left in between. This CDR3 is built from 13 residues. The CDR3 reads CASRPGADQPQHF. The CDR3, as DNA: TGTGCCAGCAGGCCGGGAGCTGATCAGCCCCAGCATTTT.

In this sample, this clonotype turned up a few times. J is TRBJ1-4 and V is TRBV21-1; the tabulated D call, TRBD1, remains unverified against the DNA. TRBV21-1 is a documented pseudogene. This CDR3 has 17 amino acids. The CDR3, as DNA: TGTGCCAGCAGCAAAAAAAAAGCCCGACAGGACAATGAAAAACTGTTTTTT. Protein product: CASSKKKARQDNEKLFF.

There are many counts of this clonotype. This chain connects TRBV6-6 to TRBJ2-5; 12 bases are shared with TRBD2. Germline trimming cut 2 bases from V and 4 bases from J; bases unmatched to any gene: 8. CDR3 length: 17 residues. Germline assignment: CDR1 MNHNY and CDR2 SVGAGI (reference sequence). The CDR3 DNA reads as TGTGCCAGCAGTTACCTAGCGGGGGGGCCGAATAGAGAGACCCAGTACTTC. Its protein is CASSYLAGGPNRETQYF.

The genes are TRBV6-1 and TRBJ1-2, with D possibly being TRBD1 (5 bases). Germline CDR1 MNHNS, CDR2 SASEGT. The CDR3 runs 13 residues. V lost 0 bases to trimming and J lost 11 bases, with 13 bases between them. CDR3 nucleotide sequence: TGTGCCAGCAGTGAAGCGGGGAACAGGAAATACACCTTC. As protein: CASSEAGNRKYTF.

There are a few counts of this clonotype. V usage is TRBV20-1 and J usage is TRBJ2-1, with D unresolved. Trimming took off 5 bases at V and 5 bases at J, with 7 bases between the two ends. The CDR3 totals 11 residues. Looked up from germline, CDR1 is DFQATT and CDR2 is SNEGSKA (reference sequence). In DNA form, the CDR3 reads TGCAGTGCTTTCACTAACAATGAGCAGTTCTTC. It yields the protein CSAFTNNEQFF.

The chain uses TRBV28 and TRBJ1-2; D is unresolved. V was shortened by 10 bases and J by 8 bases, with 11 bases between the two germline ends. This CDR3 spans 10 amino acids. Germline-derived CDR1 and CDR2 are MDHEN and SYDVKM. The CDR3 nucleotides read TGTGCCACCGAGAGTGGCGGCTACACCTTC. It specifies CATESGGYTF.

This clonotype showed up just a few times. V is TRBV18 and J is TRBJ2-2; either TRBD1 or TRBD2 may fit D (5 bases each). CDR3 size: 15 residues. CDR1 and CDR2 from the germline V gene are KGHSH and LQKENI. Deletions cut 1 base from V and 4 bases from J, with 10 bases between. CDR3 nucleotides: TGTGCCAGCTCACCACGGGACCTACTCACCGGGGAGCTGTTTTTT. It specifies CASSPRDLLTGELFF.

This clonotype was observed a few times. The CDR3 DNA follows: TGTGCCAGCAGCAAAGCGGGGGGCTCCCTGGAGACCCAGTACTTC. It translates to CASSKAGGSLETQYF. The chain recombines TRBV7-3 with TRBJ2-5; 9 nucleotides agree with TRBD2. The germline CDR1 and CDR2 sequences are SGHTA and FQGTGA. Trimming removed 5 bases from V and 5 bases from J; junction bases left unmatched: 9. The CDR3 sequence is 15 residues long.

In its sample, this clonotype was seen a few times. The chain joins TRBV3-1 to TRBJ1-2, with a possible D match to TRBD1 (5 bases). Trimming took 0 bases from V and 8 from J, leaving 19 bases between them. Germline V CDR1 and CDR2: LGHDT, YNNKEL (reference sequence). This CDR3 spans 16 amino acids. DNA of the CDR3: TGTGCCAGCAGCCAAGAACGGGGGGAACGGGAAGTAGGCTACACCTTC. Residues: CASSQERGEREVGYTF.

The J gene is TRBJ1-2, the V gene TRBV25-1; tentatively, D is TRBD1 (5 bases). V was shortened by 4 bases and J by 8 bases, with 20 bases between the two germline ends. Germline loops: CDR1 MGHDK, CDR2 SYGVNS. The CDR3 sequence is 15 residues long. CDR3 nucleotide sequence: TGTGCCAGCAGTGCCCGGACTTCCCGAGGGGAGGGCTACACCTTC. This gives the protein CASSARTSRGEGYTF.

The chain carries TRBV5-4 and TRBJ2-7; TRBD2 aligns across 13 bases. Germline V CDR1 and CDR2: SGHNT, YYREEE (reference sequence). V lost 4 bases to trimming and J lost 0 bases; unmatched junction nucleotides: 7. The CDR3 has 17 residues. The CDR3 coding sequence is TGTGCCAGCAGCCTGGAACTAGCGGGGGGGTACTCCTACGAGCAGTACTTC. Translation gives CASSLELAGGYSYEQYF. The complete variable domain, with remaining parts taken from reference TRBV5-4 and TRBJ2-7, reads ETGVTQSPTHLIKTRGQQVTLRCSSQSGHNTVSWYQQALGQGPQFIFQYYREEENGRGNFPPRFSGLQFPNYSSELNVNALELDDSALYLCASSLELAGGYSYEQYFGPGTRLTVT.

The J gene is TRBJ2-3, the V gene TRBV2; no firm D call. In germline, CDR1 is SNHLY, CDR2 FYNNEI. The ends were cut back, 1 base at V and 2 bases at J, with 13 bases in the middle. The CDR3 is made up of 16 amino acids. The CDR3 is CASSEVAPLHTDTQYF. The CDR3 DNA is TGTGCCAGCAGTGAAGTGGCCCCCCTCCACACAGATACGCAGTATTTT. Supplemented by reference TRBV2 and TRBJ2-3, the full variable domain reads EPEVTQTPSHQVTQMGQEVILRCVPISNHLYFYWYRQILGQKVEFLVSFYNNEISEKSEIFDDQFSVERPDGSNFTLKIRSTKLEDSAMYFCASSEVAPLHTDTQYFGPGTRLTVL.

This clonotype has a count of ten or more. V is TRBV4-1 and J is TRBJ2-1; 7 bases are shared with TRBD2. Trimming cost V 8 bases and J 4 bases; bases outside gene matches: 11. Germline V lookup: CDR1 MGHRA, CDR2 YSYEKL. The CDR3 covers 15 residues. The CDR3 spells CASGGTRGRYNEQFF. Here the CDR3 DNA reads TGCGCCAGCGGCGGAACGCGGGGGAGATACAATGAGCAGTTCTTC.

The V call is TRBV9, the J call TRBJ2-7; TRBD2 agrees at 7 bases. CDR1 is SGDLS and CDR2 is YYNGEE in the germline V gene. Losses at the gene ends were 3 bases for V and 1 base for J; bases not matched to a gene: 4. The CDR3 length is 14 residues. The CDR3 here is CASSAGTISYEQYF. The CDR3, as DNA: TGTGCCAGCAGCGCGGGGACTATTTCCTACGAGCAGTACTTC.

The V and J genes are TRBV20-1 and TRBJ1-1, with unresolved D. The germline V gene has CDR1 DFQATT and CDR2 SNEGSKA (reference sequence). V was clipped by 6 bases and J by 3 bases, with 5 bases between them. The CDR3 covers 10 residues. The CDR3 here is CSALDTEAFF. CDR3 nucleotide sequence: TGCAGTGCCCTCGACACTGAAGCTTTCTTT.

This clonotype has a handful of counts. The chain has TRBV6-5 and TRBJ2-7, with D possibly being TRBD1 or TRBD2 (5 bases each). CDR1 and CDR2 from the germline V gene are MNHEY and SVGAGI. This CDR3 is built from 14 residues. V gave up 4 bases and J gave up 3 bases, with 13 bases separating them. The CDR3 DNA follows: TGTGCCAGCAGTTGGGGGTACGGAGACTACGAGCAGTACTTC. This sequence encodes CASSWGYGDYEQYF.

Many counts were recorded for this clonotype. The chain links TRBV7-2 to TRBJ2-3, with 10 bases lining up with TRBD2. The germline V gene encodes CDR1 SGHTA and CDR2 FQGNSA. There are 16 residues in the CDR3. The V segment lost 6 bases and the J segment 6 bases; nucleotides outside the gene matches: 12. For the CDR3, the DNA is TGTGCCAGCAGGAGGGGAGCGGGAGGGTCCATGGATACGCAGTATTTT. As protein: CASRRGAGGSMDTQYF.